Listed here are 29 T cell receptor beta chains from one sample, sequenced in a study of blood T cell repertoires in COVID-19. The table came from immunoSEQ multiplex PCR; TCRdb's copy has only in-frame clones and leaves some out. The profile shows some 120,000 clones, around 88% of them singletons. Sequencing used peripheral blood. The receptor set was obtained from a man older than 75 with active or convalescent COVID-19.

This chain links TRBV5-1 with TRBJ2-2; TRBD2 matches 8 bases. Germline lookup yields CDR1 SGHRS and CDR2 YFSETQ. The CDR3 consists of 18 residues. The V segment lost 2 bases and the J segment 4 bases; nucleotides outside the gene matches: 13. The CDR3 loop reads CASSFGGGPNGGTGELFF. DNA of the CDR3: TGCGCCAGCAGCTTTGGCGGGGGGCCTAACGGGGGCACCGGGGAGCTGTTTTTT.

The chain combines TRBV19 with TRBJ1-6, with D unclear. This CDR3 comprises 13 residues. The germline V and J ends were trimmed by 5 bases and 10 bases, with 12 bases remaining between them. Germline CDR1 is LNHDA and CDR2 is SQIVND (reference sequence). Here the CDR3 reads CASSPSFASPLHF. In DNA, the CDR3 is TGTGCCAGTAGTCCATCCTTTGCGTCACCCCTCCACTTT.

The chain recombines TRBV30 with TRBJ2-7, with unresolved D. Germline V gene sequence: CDR1 GTSNPN, CDR2 SVGIG (reference sequence). Between the trimmed V and J ends, which lost 0 bases and 0 bases, there was a span of 6 bases. CDR3 length equals 13 residues. The CDR3 nucleotides are TGTGCCTGGAGTGTAACCGGCTCCTACGAGCAGTACTTC. Protein sequence: CAWSVTGSYEQYF.

As for this clone: This sample includes further DNA sequences coding for the same CDR3. The chain is built from TRBV29-1 and TRBJ2-3, with D possibly matching TRBD1 (6 bases). V was pared by 3 bases and J by 3 bases, with 7 bases between. Germline CDR1 SQVTM, CDR2 ANQGSEA. This CDR3 spans 12 amino acids. The CDR3 protein is CSVDTGTDTQYF. Here the CDR3 DNA reads TGCAGCGTTGACACAGGGACAGATACGCAGTATTTT.

CDR3 in amino acids: CASSLGGLAGGTGELFF. CDR3 DNA sequence: TGTGCCAGCAGCTTAGGGGGACTAGCGGGGGGGACCGGGGAGCTGTTTTTT. The genes are TRBV7-8 and TRBJ2-2, with 16 bases aligning to TRBD2. Germline V CDR1 and CDR2: SGHVS, FQNEAQ. The V and J ends lost 1 base and 5 bases, in that order; junction bases with no gene match: 1. The CDR3 spans 17 residues.

V is TRBV6-4 and J is TRBJ2-6; TRBD2 might be the D (6 bases). Germline values: CDR1 MRHNA, CDR2 SNTAGT. This CDR3 is 16 amino acids long. Deletions cut 8 bases from V and 4 bases from J, with 18 bases between. CDR3 nucleotides: TGTGCCAGCTCTCCCAGCCCAGCGGGCGGGGCCAACGTCCTGACTTTC. As protein: CASSPSPAGGANVLTF.

The chain employs TRBV7-8 and TRBJ2-3, with D unclear. Germline assignment: CDR1 SGHVS and CDR2 FQNEAQ. V gave up 5 bases and J gave up 0 bases, with 9 bases separating them. The CDR3 has 14 residues. CDR3 DNA sequence: TGTGCCAGCAGCCAGAGCACCAGCACAGATACGCAGTATTTT. It specifies CASSQSTSTDTQYF.

The gene calls are TRBV7-2 and TRBJ2-3; TRBD2 matches at 11 bases. The germline gives CDR1 SGHTA, CDR2 FQGNSA. This CDR3 is built from 17 residues. After removal of 5 bases from V and 2 bases from J, the junction contained 9 bases not matched to a gene. CDR3 sequence: CASSLRLAGTYTDTQYF. The CDR3 DNA reads TGTGCCAGCAGCCTTAGACTAGCGGGGACCTACACAGATACGCAGTATTTT.

This chain connects TRBV11-2 to TRBJ1-2; 8 nucleotides align to TRBD1. The CDR3 consists of 16 residues. The trim removed 0 bases at V and 5 bases at J, leaving 8 bases unmatched. Germline CDR1 SGHAT, CDR2 FQNNGV. CDR3 in DNA: TGTGCCAGCAGCTTAGAAGTACAGGGGGACAGTTATGGCTACACCTTC. This codes for CASSLEVQGDSYGYTF.

This clone occurred many times. The chain uses TRBV20-1 and TRBJ2-5, with D uncertain. V lost 6 bases and J lost 3, with 8 bases in between. CDR3 length equals 11 residues. Germline values: CDR1 DFQATT, CDR2 SNEGSKA (reference sequence). CDR3 in DNA: TGCAGTGCCTCCAGGAAAGAGACCCAGTACTTC. Translated, it gives CSASRKETQYF.

Points on this clone: A read error may account for a junction end that differs from germline. The sample has other DNA sequences that encode this CDR3 too. The chain links TRBV5-1 to TRBJ2-1; the D is unclear. From germline, CDR1 is SGHRS and CDR2 YFSETQ. There are 13 residues in the CDR3. The CDR3 here is CASSLGTYNEQFF. The CDR3 nucleotides read TGTGCCAGCAGCTTGGGCACTTACAATGAGCAGTTCTTC.

This clone was recorded a few times. The rearrangement uses TRBV19 and TRBJ1-6, with 7 bases matching TRBD1. This CDR3 spans 15 amino acids. V shed 5 bases, J shed 7 bases, and the junction held 8 bases outside the gene matches. Germline lookup yields CDR1 LNHDA and CDR2 SQIVND (reference sequence). The DNA of the CDR3 is TGTGCCAGTAGTCGAACAGGGGCGCACAATTCACCCCTCCACTTT. Translation: CASSRTGAHNSPLHF.

The rearrangement uses TRBV18 and TRBJ2-3; TRBD2 is a possible D gene (7 bases). The V gene lost 3 bases and the J gene lost 3 bases, with 13 bases spanning the gap. Germline loops: CDR1 KGHSH, CDR2 LQKENI. The CDR3 is 15 amino acids. The CDR3 is CASSPRGGLTDTQYF. The CDR3 coding sequence is TGTGCCAGCTCACCGAGGGGGGGCCTGACAGATACGCAGTATTTT.

The chain has TRBV3-1 (or the pseudogene TRBV3-2) and TRBJ2-1; 8 positions agree with TRBD1. This CDR3 is 15 amino acids long. Germline trimming cut 5 bases from V and 8 bases from J; bases unmatched to any gene: 11. The germline V gene has CDR1 LGHDT and CDR2 YNNKEL (reference sequence). The DNA for the CDR3 is TGTGCCAGCAGCACATCGGGACAGGCGAGGTATGAGCAGTTCTTC. Translating gives CASSTSGQARYEQFF.

The CDR3, as DNA: TGTGCCAGTAAGGGGCTCTCTGGAAACACCATATATTTT. It translates to CASKGLSGNTIYF. The J gene is TRBJ1-3, the V gene TRBV28, with a possible D match to TRBD1 (5 bases). The length of the CDR3 is 13 residues. Germline V CDR1 and CDR2: MDHEN, SYDVKM. Trimming took 9 bases from V and 0 from J, leaving 9 bases between them.

The gene calls are TRBV6-5 and TRBJ1-5, with a weak D call TRBD1 (5 bases). The CDR3 consists of 13 residues. Germline CDR1 is MNHEY and CDR2 is SVGAGI. Trimming cost V 7 bases and J 7 bases, with 14 bases left between them. The CDR3 reads CASTGGYGQPQHF. In DNA form, the CDR3 reads TGTGCCAGCACCGGGGGTTATGGGCAGCCCCAGCATTTT.

The rearrangement links TRBV19 to TRBJ2-1; 11 bases agree with TRBD2. J lost 4 bases, V lost 5 bases, and 4 bases had no gene match. The CDR3 is made up of 15 amino acids. From germline, CDR1 is LNHDA and CDR2 SQIVND (reference sequence). As DNA, the CDR3 is TGTGCCAGTAGTTTGACTAGCGGGGTTTACAATGAGCAGTTCTTC. It codes for CASSLTSGVYNEQFF.

V and J are TRBV28 and TRBJ2-1; tentatively, D is TRBD1 (6 bases). There are 14 residues in the CDR3. With 6 bases removed from V and 0 bases from J, the gap between germline ends came to 9 bases. Per the germline V gene, CDR1 is MDHEN and CDR2 is SYDVKM. The CDR3 DNA reads TGTGCCAGCAGCCTACAGGGCTCCTACAATGAGCAGTTCTTC. It codes for CASSLQGSYNEQFF. Full variable domain (remainder filled in from reference TRBV28 and TRBJ2-1): DVKVTQSSRYLVKRTGEKVFLECVQDMDHENMFWYRQDPGLGLRLIYFSYDVKMKEKGDIPEGYSVSREKKERFSLILESASTNQTSMYLCASSLQGSYNEQFFGPGTRLTVL.

V usage is TRBV5-1 and J usage is TRBJ2-5; D remains unclear. Germline loops: CDR1 SGHRS, CDR2 YFSETQ. The CDR3 consists of 14 residues. V was trimmed by 0 bases and J by 5 bases, leaving 11 bases between them. CDR3 coding DNA: TGCGCCAGCAGCTTGGGAGCTCCCTGGGAGACCCAGTACTTC. Encoded protein: CASSLGAPWETQYF.

This clone came up a few times. J is TRBJ1-2 and V is TRBV29-1; 8 bases are a match to TRBD1. Germline V CDR1 and CDR2: SQVTM, ANQGSEA. Trimming at V came to 6 bases and at J to 8 bases, leaving 11 bases not matched to a gene. This CDR3 spans 13 amino acids. The DNA for the CDR3 is TGCAGCGTGGGGCCGGACAGGGCGTGGGGCTACACCTTC. This translates into CSVGPDRAWGYTF.

This clone appeared a few times. The chain couples TRBV6-2 or TRBV6-3 to TRBJ1-2; 9 nucleotides align to TRBD1. The CDR3 spans 14 residues. V lost 4 bases and J lost 2; bases outside the gene matches: 2. The V gene's germline CDR1 is MNHEY and CDR2 SVGEGT. The DNA of the CDR3 is TGTGCCAGCAGTTTGGACAGGGGAAACTATGGCTACACCTTC. It yields the protein CASSLDRGNYGYTF.

This clone has a single count. The chain is built from TRBV5-1 and TRBJ2-1; 7 bases agree with TRBD1. The trim removed 3 bases at V and 9 bases at J, leaving 6 bases unmatched. CDR1 is SGHRS and CDR2 is YFSETQ in the germline V gene. CDR3 length: 13 residues. CDR3 sequence reads: CASSSGTGAEQFF. CDR3 DNA sequence: TGCGCCAGCAGCTCGGGTACAGGGGCTGAGCAGTTCTTC.

The chain couples TRBV12-3 or TRBV12-4 to TRBJ2-5; a possible D gene is TRBD2 (5 bases). Trimming removed 4 bases from V and 5 bases from J, with 11 bases in between. The CDR3 extends over 13 amino acids. CDR3 loop: CASSSGGGETQYF. The CDR3 coding sequence is TGTGCCAGCAGTTCAGGCGGAGGCGAGACCCAGTACTTC.

This rearrangement joins TRBV5-6 to TRBJ2-7; D not resolved. Germline loops: CDR1 SGHDT, CDR2 YYEEEE. The CDR3 loop spans 15 amino acids. V gave up 0 bases and J gave up 0 bases, with 10 bases separating them. CDR3 bases: TGTGCCAGCAGCTTGGCTGGTGCGTACTCCTACGAGCAGTACTTC. The encoded protein is CASSLAGAYSYEQYF.

This clone was seen just once. This chain uses TRBV5-6 with TRBJ2-5; 9 nucleotides line up with TRBD2. The ends lost 7 bases at V and 5 bases at J; junction bases unmatched: 15. Germline loops: CDR1 SGHDT, CDR2 YYEEEE. CDR3 length equals 16 residues. CDR3 bases: TGTGCCAGCCTCGAGCGGGGGGCAGGGCCTACGGAGACCCAGTACTTC. It codes for CASLERGAGPTETQYF.

V usage is TRBV19 and J usage is TRBJ1-1; D might be TRBD1 (5 bases). This CDR3 has 13 amino acids. Germline values: CDR1 LNHDA, CDR2 SQIVND (reference sequence). V gave up 1 base and J gave up 11 bases, with 14 bases separating them. For the CDR3, the DNA is TGTGCCAGTAGTATAGCCGGACAATTCGATGCTTTCTTT. Protein sequence: CASSIAGQFDAFF.

The chain joins TRBV5-6 to TRBJ2-6, with a possible D match to TRBD1 (6 bases). Germline CDR1 reads SGHDT; CDR2 reads YYEEEE. V gave up 7 bases and J gave up 2 bases, with 7 bases separating them. The CDR3 contains 13 residues. The CDR3 spells CASEGAGANVLTF. Written as DNA, the CDR3 is TGTGCCAGCGAGGGGGCTGGGGCCAACGTCCTGACTTTC.

The V and J genes are TRBV9 and TRBJ2-1; TRBD2 aligns across 7 bases. The CDR3 loop spans 16 amino acids. V shed 4 bases and J 3 bases; nucleotides not matched to a gene: 10. CDR1 is SGDLS and CDR2 is YYNGEE in the germline V gene. CDR3 nucleotides: TGTGCCAGCAGCCGATTGGGGGGGAGCCTCTACAATGAGCAGTTCTTC. It translates to CASSRLGGSLYNEQFF.

The chain couples TRBV29-1 to TRBJ1-1, with TRBD1 as a possible D gene (5 bases). The germline gives CDR1 SQVTM, CDR2 ANQGSEA. This CDR3 is 14 amino acids long. Trimming pared 5 bases from V and 1 base from J, leaving 14 bases between. The CDR3 nucleotides read TGCAGCGTTAGCAGGGTCGCGACGAACACTGAAGCTTTCTTT. It specifies CSVSRVATNTEAFF.